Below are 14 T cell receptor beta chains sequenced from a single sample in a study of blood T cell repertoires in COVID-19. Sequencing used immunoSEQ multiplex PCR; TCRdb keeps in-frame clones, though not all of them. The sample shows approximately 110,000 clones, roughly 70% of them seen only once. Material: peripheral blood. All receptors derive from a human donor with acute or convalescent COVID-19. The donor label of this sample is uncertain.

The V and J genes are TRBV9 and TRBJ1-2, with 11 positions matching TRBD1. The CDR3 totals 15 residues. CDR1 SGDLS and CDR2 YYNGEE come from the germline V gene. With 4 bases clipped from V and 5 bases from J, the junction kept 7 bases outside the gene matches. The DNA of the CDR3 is TGTGCCAGCAGCAAATCCGGGGACAGGGGGTATGGCTACACCTTC. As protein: CASSKSGDRGYGYTF.

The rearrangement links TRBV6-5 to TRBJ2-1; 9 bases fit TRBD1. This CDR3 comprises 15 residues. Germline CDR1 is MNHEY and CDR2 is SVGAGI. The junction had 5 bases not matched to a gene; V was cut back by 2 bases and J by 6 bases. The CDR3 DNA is TGTGCCAGCAGTTACGTACAGGGGGCCGGCAATGAGCAGTTCTTC. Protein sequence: CASSYVQGAGNEQFF.

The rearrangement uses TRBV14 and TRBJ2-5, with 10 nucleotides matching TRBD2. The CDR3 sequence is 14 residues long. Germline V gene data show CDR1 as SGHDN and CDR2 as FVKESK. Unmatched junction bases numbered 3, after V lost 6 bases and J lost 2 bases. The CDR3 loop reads CASRLSGGQETQYF. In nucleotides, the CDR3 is TGTGCCAGCAGGCTTAGCGGGGGGCAAGAGACCCAGTACTTC.

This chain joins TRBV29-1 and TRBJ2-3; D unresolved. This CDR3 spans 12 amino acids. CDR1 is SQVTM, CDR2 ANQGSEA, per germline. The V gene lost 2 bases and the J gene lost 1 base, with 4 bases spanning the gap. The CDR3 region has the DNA TGCAGCGTTGAAATCGGCACAGATACGCAGTATTTT. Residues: CSVEIGTDTQYF.

The CDR3 DNA reads as TGTGCCAGCTCACCTATCAGGGGCGACTATGGCTACACCTTC. Protein product: CASSPIRGDYGYTF. The rearrangement uses TRBV18 and TRBJ1-2; TRBD1 might be the D (6 bases). CDR1 and CDR2 from the germline V gene are KGHSH and LQKENI. The CDR3 consists of 14 residues. Trimming stripped 3 bases from V and 3 bases from J, with 11 bases between.

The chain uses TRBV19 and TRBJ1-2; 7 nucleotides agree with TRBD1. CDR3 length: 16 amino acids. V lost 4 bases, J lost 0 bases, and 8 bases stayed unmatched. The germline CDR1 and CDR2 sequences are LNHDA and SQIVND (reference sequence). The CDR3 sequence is CASSTQFGTANYGYTF. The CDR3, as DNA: TGTGCCAGTAGTACTCAATTCGGGACAGCTAACTATGGCTACACCTTC.

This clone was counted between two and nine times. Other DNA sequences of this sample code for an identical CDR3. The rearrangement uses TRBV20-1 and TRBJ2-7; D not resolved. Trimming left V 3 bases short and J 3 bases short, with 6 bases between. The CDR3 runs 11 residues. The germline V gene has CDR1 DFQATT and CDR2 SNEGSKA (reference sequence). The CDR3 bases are TGCAGTGCTAGTTCCCGCTACGAGCAGTACTTC. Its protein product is CSASSRYEQYF.

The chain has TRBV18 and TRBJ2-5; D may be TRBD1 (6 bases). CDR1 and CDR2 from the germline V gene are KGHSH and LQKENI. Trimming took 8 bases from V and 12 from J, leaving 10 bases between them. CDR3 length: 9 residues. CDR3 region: CASPTGKYF. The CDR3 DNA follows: TGTGCCAGCCCAACAGGGAAGTACTTC.

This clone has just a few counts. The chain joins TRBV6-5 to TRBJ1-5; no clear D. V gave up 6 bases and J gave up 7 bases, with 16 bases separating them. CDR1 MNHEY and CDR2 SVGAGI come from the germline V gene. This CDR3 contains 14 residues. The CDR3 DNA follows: TGTGCCAGCAGACCCGACCCAAGAGGCCAGCCCCAGCATTTT. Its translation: CASRPDPRGQPQHF.

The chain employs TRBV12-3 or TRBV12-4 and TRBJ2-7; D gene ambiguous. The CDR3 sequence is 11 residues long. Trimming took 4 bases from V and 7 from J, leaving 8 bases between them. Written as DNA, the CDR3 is TGTGCCAGCAGTTCTCTCGGGGAGCAGTACTTC. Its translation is CASSSLGEQYF.

The CDR3 loop reads CATSREGGSETQYF. The CDR3 coding sequence is TGTGCCACCAGCAGAGAAGGGGGATCCGAGACCCAGTACTTC. V is TRBV15 and J is TRBJ2-5, with D possibly being TRBD1 (6 bases). CDR3 length equals 14 residues. Between the trimmed V and J ends, which lost 0 bases and 5 bases, there was a span of 10 bases. CDR1 LNHNV and CDR2 YYDKDF come from the germline V gene (reference sequence).

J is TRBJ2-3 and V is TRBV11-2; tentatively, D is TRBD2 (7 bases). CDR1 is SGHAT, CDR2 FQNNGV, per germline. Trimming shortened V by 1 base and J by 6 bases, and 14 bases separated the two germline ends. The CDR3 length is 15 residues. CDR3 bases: TGTGCCAGCAGCTTAGCGGGGGGCCCGGTTGATACGCAGTATTTT. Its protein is CASSLAGGPVDTQYF.

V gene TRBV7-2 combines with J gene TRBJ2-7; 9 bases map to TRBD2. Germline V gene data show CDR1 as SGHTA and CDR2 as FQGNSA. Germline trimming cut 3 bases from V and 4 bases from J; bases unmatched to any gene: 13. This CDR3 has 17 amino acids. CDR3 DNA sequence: TGTGCCAGCAGCTTCCGCCGCCCCGGGACTAGCCCTTACGAGCAGTACTTC. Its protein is CASSFRRPGTSPYEQYF.

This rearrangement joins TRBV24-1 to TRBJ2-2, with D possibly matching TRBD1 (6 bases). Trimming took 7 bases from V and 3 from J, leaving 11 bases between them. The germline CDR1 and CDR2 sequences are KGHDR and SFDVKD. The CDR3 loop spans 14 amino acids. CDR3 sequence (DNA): TGTGCCACCAGGTCAGGGGTGGACACCGGGGAGCTGTTTTTT. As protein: CATRSGVDTGELFF.